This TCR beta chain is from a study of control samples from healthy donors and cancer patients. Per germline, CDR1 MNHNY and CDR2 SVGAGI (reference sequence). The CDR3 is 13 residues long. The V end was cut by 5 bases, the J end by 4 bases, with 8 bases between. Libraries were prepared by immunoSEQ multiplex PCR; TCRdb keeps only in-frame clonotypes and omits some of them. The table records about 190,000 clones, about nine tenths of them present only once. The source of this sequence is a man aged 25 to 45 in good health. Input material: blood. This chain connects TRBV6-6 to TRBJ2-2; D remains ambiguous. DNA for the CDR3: TGTGCCAGCAGTCCTAGTCTCACCGGGGAGCTGTTTTTT. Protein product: CASSPSLTGELFF.